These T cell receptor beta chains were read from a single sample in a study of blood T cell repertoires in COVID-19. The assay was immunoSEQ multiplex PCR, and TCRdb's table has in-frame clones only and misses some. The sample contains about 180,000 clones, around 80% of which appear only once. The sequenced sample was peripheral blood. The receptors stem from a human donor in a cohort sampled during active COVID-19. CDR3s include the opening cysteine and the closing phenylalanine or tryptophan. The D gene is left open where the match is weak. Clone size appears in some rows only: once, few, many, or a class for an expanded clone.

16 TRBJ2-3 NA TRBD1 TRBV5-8 TGTGCCAGCAGCTCAGGACAGGGATCTGGCACAGATACGCAGTATTTT CASSSGQGSGTDTQYF
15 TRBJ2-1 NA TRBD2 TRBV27 TGTGCCAGCAGGGCTGGGACTAGCGGGGGGTATGAGCAGTTCTTC CASRAGTSGGYEQFF
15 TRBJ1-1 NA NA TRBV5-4 TGTGCCAGCAGCTTGTTCGCGGGGGAAGGTACTGAAGCTTTCTTT CASSLFAGEGTEAFF
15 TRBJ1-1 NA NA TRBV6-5 TGTGCCAGCAGTTACTCATTGGGCATGAACACTGAAGCTTTCTTT CASSYSLGMNTEAFF
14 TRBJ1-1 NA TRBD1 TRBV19 TGTGCCAGTAGTATGGGGACAGGGGGTACTGAAGCTTTCTTT CASSMGTGGTEAFF
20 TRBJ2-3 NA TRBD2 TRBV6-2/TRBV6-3 TGTGCCAGCAGTCGCTTATACGGACTAGCGGGGGGGCCGATCCCAGATACGCAGTATTTT CASSRLYGLAGGPIPDTQYF
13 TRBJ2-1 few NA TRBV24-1 TGTGCCACCAGGGAGGGGGCGACGGGTGAGCAGTTCTTC CATREGATGEQFF
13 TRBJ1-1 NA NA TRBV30 TGTGCCGGAAAGACGGAGATGAACACTGAAGCTTTCTTT CAGKTEMNTEAFF
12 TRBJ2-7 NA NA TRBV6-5 TGTGCCACCAGCGTAAGGGGCTACGAGCAGTACTTC CATSVRGYEQYF
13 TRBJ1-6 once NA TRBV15 TGTGCCACCAGCCGGGTACAGGCTTCACCCCTCCACTTT CATSRVQASPLHF
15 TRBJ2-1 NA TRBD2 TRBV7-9 TGTGCCAGCAGCTCGGCCAGCGGGGCCTACAATGAGCAGTTCTTC CASSSASGAYNEQFF
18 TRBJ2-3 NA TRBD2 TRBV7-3 TGTGCCAGCAGCTTATCGGTCGGGGGGTACCGGGGCACAGATACGCAGTATTTT CASSLSVGGYRGTDTQYF
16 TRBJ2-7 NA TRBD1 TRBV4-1 TGCGCCAGCAGCCAAGTAGGGACAGTCTTTTTGTACGAGCAGTACTTC CASSQVGTVFLYEQYF
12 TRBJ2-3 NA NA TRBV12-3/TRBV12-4 TGTGCCAGCAGTTCGCGGGGAGATACGCAGTATTTT CASSSRGDTQYF
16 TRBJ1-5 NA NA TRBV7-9 TGTGCCAGCAGCTTAGGGGGACAAGTTAGCAATCAGCCCCAGCATTTT CASSLGGQVSNQPQHF
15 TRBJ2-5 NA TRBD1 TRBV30 TGTGCCTGGAGCCGCACAGGGGCCCTAGGGGAGACCCAGTACTTC CAWSRTGALGETQYF
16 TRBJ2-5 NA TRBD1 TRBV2 TGTGCCAGCAGCGGAGACAGGGGGCGGGAGAGAGAGACCCAGTACTTC CASSGDRGRERETQYF
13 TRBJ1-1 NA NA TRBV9 TGTGCCAGCAGCGTATTCATGAACACTGAAGCTTTCTTT CASSVFMNTEAFF
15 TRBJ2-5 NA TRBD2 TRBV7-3 TGTGCCAGCAGCTTAAGCGGGGGGACAAAAGAGACCCAGTACTTC CASSLSGGTKETQYF
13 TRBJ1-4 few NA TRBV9 TGTGCCAGCAGCGTAGACAGGGATGAAAAACTGTTTTTT CASSVDRDEKLFF
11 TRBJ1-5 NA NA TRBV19 TGTGCCAGTAGTGCGACAGGTCCCCAGCATTTT CASSATGPQHF
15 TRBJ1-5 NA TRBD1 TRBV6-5 TGTGCCAGCAGTAGACAGGGGTTTGGCAATCAGCCCCAGCATTTT CASSRQGFGNQPQHF
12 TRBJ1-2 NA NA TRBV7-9 TGTGCCAGCAGCGCCCCGACTGGTGGCTACACCTTC CASSAPTGGYTF
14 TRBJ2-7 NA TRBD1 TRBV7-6 TGTGCCAGCAGCCCGGGACAGGGGGCAAACGAGCAGTACTTC CASSPGQGANEQYF
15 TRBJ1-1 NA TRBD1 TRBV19 TGTGCCAGTAGTAGGGACAGGGAAGGCGGCGCTGAAGCTTTCTTT CASSRDREGGAEAFF
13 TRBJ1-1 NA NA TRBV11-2 TGTGCCAGCAGCTTAGCGGGGGAATTTGAAGCTTTCTTT CASSLAGEFEAFF
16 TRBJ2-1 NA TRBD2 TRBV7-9 TGTGCCAGCAGCTTAGCAGCGGGACTAGTATTTAATGAGCAGTTCTTC CASSLAAGLVFNEQFF
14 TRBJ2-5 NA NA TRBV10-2 TGCGCCAGCAGTGGGGCGGGGCTGAAAGAGACCCAGTACTTC CASSGAGLKETQYF
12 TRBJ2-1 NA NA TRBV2 TGTGCCAGCAGCGAAAGCGTGGATGAGCAGTTCTTC CASSESVDEQFF
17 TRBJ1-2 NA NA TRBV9 TGTGCCAGCAGCGTAGATAGAGGTTCCCGGATAAACTATGGCTACACCTTC CASSVDRGSRINYGYTF
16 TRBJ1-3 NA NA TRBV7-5 TGTGTCAGAAGCGTAAACAGGCTCCCCTCTGGAAACACCATATATTTT CVRSVNRLPSGNTIYF